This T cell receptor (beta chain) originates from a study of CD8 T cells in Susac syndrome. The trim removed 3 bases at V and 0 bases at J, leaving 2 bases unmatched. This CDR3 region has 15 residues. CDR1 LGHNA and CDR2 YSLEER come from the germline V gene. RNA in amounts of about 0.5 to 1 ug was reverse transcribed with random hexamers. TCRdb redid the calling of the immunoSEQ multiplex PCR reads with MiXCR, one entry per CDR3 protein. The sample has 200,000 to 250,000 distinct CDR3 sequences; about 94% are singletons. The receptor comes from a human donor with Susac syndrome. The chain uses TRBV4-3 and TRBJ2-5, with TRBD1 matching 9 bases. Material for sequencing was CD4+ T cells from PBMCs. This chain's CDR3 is CASSHGDRDQETQYF. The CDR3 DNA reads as TGCGCCAGCAGCCACGGGGACAGGGACCAAGAGACCCAGTACTTC.